This passage covers 20 T cell receptor beta chains from one sample sequenced in a study of cytomegalovirus exposure and HLA in healthy donors. PCR involved 60 Vbeta and 13 Jbeta primers. The assay was immunoSEQ multiplex PCR, and TCRdb's table has in-frame clones only and misses some. The sample yields under 200,000 clones, roughly 85% seen once. Sequenced sample: PBMCs. The source of these receptors is a woman aged 40 to 50 in good health and CMV-seronegative.

This chain connects TRBV7-2 to TRBJ1-2; 8 positions match TRBD1. Germline loops: CDR1 SGHTA, CDR2 FQGNSA. This CDR3 comprises 18 residues. This chain's CDR3 is CALRGIRGSQGGDYGYTF. The CDR3 DNA reads TGTGCACTCAGGGGGATAAGGGGTTCACAGGGGGGGGACTATGGCTACACCTTC.

The J gene is TRBJ2-7, the V gene TRBV11-3, with a weak D call TRBD1 (5 bases). The length of the CDR3 is 15 residues. V lost 0 bases and J 0 bases, leaving 9 bases between the germline ends. CDR1 SGHNT and CDR2 YENEEA come from the germline V gene. DNA of the CDR3: TGTGCCAGCAGCTTAGAGGCCGGACACTCCTACGAGCAGTACTTC. Translation gives CASSLEAGHSYEQYF.

The V call is TRBV6-4, the J call TRBJ1-2; D is uncertain. The CDR3 is made up of 13 amino acids. V was clipped by 6 bases and J by 6 bases, with 14 bases between them. CDR1 MRHNA and CDR2 SNTAGT come from the germline V gene. CDR3 sequence: CASRRFVGDGYTF. The CDR3, as DNA: TGTGCCAGCAGACGTTTTGTCGGGGATGGCTACACCTTC.

In this sample, this clone turned up a few times. J is TRBJ1-3 and V is TRBV5-1; the match to TRBD1 covers 7 bases. After removal of 6 bases from V and 3 bases from J, the junction contained 3 bases not matched to a gene. Germline CDR1 SGHRS, CDR2 YFSETQ. The CDR3 has 13 amino acids. The CDR3 nucleotides are TGCGCCAGCAAAGGGACAGTTGGAAACACCATATATTTT. This codes for CASKGTVGNTIYF. Full variable domain (remainder filled in from reference TRBV5-1 and TRBJ1-3): KAGVTQTPRYLIKTRGQQVTLSCSPISGHRSVSWYQQTPGQGLQFLFEYFSETQRNKGNFPGRFSGRQFSNSRSEMNVSTLELGDSALYLCASKGTVGNTIYFGEGSWLTVV.

V is TRBV27 and J is TRBJ2-7; D perhaps matches TRBD1 (5 bases). The CDR3 extends over 16 amino acids. V shed 2 bases and J shed 0 bases, with 14 bases lying between them. Germline V gene sequence: CDR1 MNHEY, CDR2 SMNVEV (reference sequence). The CDR3: CASSLRTQSSSYEQYF. The CDR3 DNA reads TGTGCCAGCAGTTTAAGGACACAGTCCTCCTCCTACGAGCAGTACTTC.

This clone was counted once. The chain couples TRBV5-6 to TRBJ2-5, with 10 bases aligning to TRBD2. The assigned J gene may be wrong: the sequence end matches TRBJ2-7 better. Germline V CDR1 and CDR2: SGHDT, YYEEEE. This CDR3 spans 13 amino acids. This chain's CDR3 is CASSFLAGAEQYF. The CDR3 DNA follows: TGTGCCAGCAGCTTTCTAGCGGGGGCCGAGCAGTACTTC.

The rearrangement joins TRBV15 to TRBJ1-4, with D possibly being TRBD1 (5 bases). CDR1 is LNHNV, CDR2 YYDKDF, per germline (reference sequence). Trimming cost V 0 bases and J 8 bases, with 19 bases left between them. This CDR3 contains 17 residues. CDR3 sequence reads: CATSRDLPPAGGEKLFF. The CDR3 region has the DNA TGTGCCACCAGCAGAGATCTCCCCCCCGCGGGGGGGGAAAAACTGTTTTTT.

This clone was seen a few times. The chain is built from TRBV30 and TRBJ2-7; maybe TRBD1 (6 bases). V lost 0 bases and J lost 4, with 16 bases in between. Per the germline V gene, CDR1 is GTSNPN and CDR2 is SVGIG (reference sequence). The CDR3 totals 15 residues. CDR3 in DNA: TGTGCCTGGAGTGTACTAAGGGGGATTAGGTACGAGCAGTACTTC. This gives the protein CAWSVLRGIRYEQYF.

The V gene is TRBV4-2, the J gene TRBJ2-1; possible D gene TRBD2, 7 bases. Trimming shortened V by 1 base and J by 3 bases, and 10 bases separated the two germline ends. CDR3 length: 15 residues. Germline CDR1 is LGHNA and CDR2 is YNFKEQ. The CDR3 reads CASSQARGGYNEQFF. CDR3 in DNA: TGTGCCAGCAGCCAAGCGAGGGGGGGCTACAATGAGCAGTTCTTC.

V gene TRBV7-6 combines with J gene TRBJ2-2, with 12 bases that match TRBD2. CDR3 size: 16 residues. Germline V gene data show CDR1 as SGHVS and CDR2 as FNYEAQ. The V gene end was trimmed by 5 bases and the J gene end by 3 bases; junction bases not matched to a gene: 4. Here the CDR3 DNA reads TGTGCCAGCAGCCCACTAGCGGGGGGCCACACCGGGGAGCTGTTTTTT. This sequence encodes CASSPLAGGHTGELFF.

This clone was found a few times. V is TRBV2 and J is TRBJ1-5; unclear D gene. Trimming left V 2 bases short and J 12 bases short, with 11 bases between. The CDR3 runs 12 residues. The germline V gene has CDR1 SNHLY and CDR2 FYNNEI. The CDR3 DNA reads as TGTGCCAGCAGTGAAAGCGATGGGTGCCAGCATTTT. This encodes CASSESDGCQHF.

The rearrangement joins TRBV28 to TRBJ1-1; D not resolved. Germline V lookup: CDR1 MDHEN, CDR2 SYDVKM. The CDR3 is 14 amino acids. Between the trimmed V and J ends, which lost 1 base and 5 bases, there was a span of 11 bases. The CDR3: CASSLLVRSTEAFF. CDR3 bases: TGTGCCAGCAGTTTATTAGTACGGAGTACTGAAGCTTTCTTT.

CDR3 DNA sequence: TGTGCCAGCTGCCCGACTAGCGGGACCTACGAGCAGTACTTC. Translating gives CASCPTSGTYEQYF. The V call is TRBV28, the J call TRBJ2-5; TRBD2 agrees at 11 bases. The J call may be mistaken, given a closer DNA end match to TRBJ2-7. Germline V gives CDR1 MDHEN, CDR2 SYDVKM. The CDR3 covers 14 residues.

This clone showed up just once. CDR3 protein: CASSYQGGGTGELFF. The CDR3 DNA reads as TGTGCCAGCAGTTACCAGGGGGGTGGCACCGGGGAGCTGTTTTTT. The chain combines TRBV6-5 with TRBJ2-2; D might be TRBD1 (7 bases). The CDR3 runs to 15 residues. Germline CDR1 is MNHEY and CDR2 is SVGAGI. The V end lost 2 bases, the J end lost 4 bases, and 11 bases lay between the germline ends.

The rearrangement joins TRBV6-1 to TRBJ1-1; TRBD1 aligns across 7 bases. Trimming at V came to 4 bases and at J to 1 base, leaving 9 bases not matched to a gene. CDR3 length: 16 residues. Germline CDR1 and CDR2: MNHNS and SASEGT. CDR3 in DNA: TGTGCCAGCAGTGGGAGGGGGCGCATGGAGAACACTGAAGCTTTCTTT. This sequence encodes CASSGRGRMENTEAFF.

V usage is TRBV5-5 and J usage is TRBJ1-2; 8 bases match TRBD1. The CDR3 is 12 residues long. Germline lookup yields CDR1 SGHKS and CDR2 YYEKEE (reference sequence). Unmatched junction bases numbered 7, after V lost 7 bases and J lost 8 bases. CDR3 in amino acids: CASLDRGGGYTF. The CDR3 nucleotides read TGTGCCAGCCTAGACAGGGGAGGAGGCTACACCTTC. The full variable domain, rest sourced from reference TRBV5-5 and TRBJ1-2, is DAGVTQSPTHLIKTRGQQVTLRCSPISGHKSVSWYQQVLGQGPQFIFQYYEKEERGRGNFPDRFSARQFPNYSSELNVNALLLGDSALYLCASLDRGGGYTFGSGTRLTVV.

The rearrangement links TRBV28 to TRBJ1-2; the match to TRBD1 covers 10 bases. This CDR3 region has 16 residues. Losses at the gene ends were 1 base for V and 8 bases for J; bases not matched to a gene: 10. Germline V CDR1 and CDR2: MDHEN, SYDVKM. The CDR3 loop reads CASSLLSGQGVKGYTF. In nucleotides, the CDR3 is TGTGCCAGCAGTTTATTGTCCGGACAGGGGGTGAAGGGCTACACCTTC.

The rearrangement uses TRBV5-6 and TRBJ1-5; 10 bases match TRBD1. V trimming: 4 bases; J trimming: 4 bases; junction bases outside the gene matches: 8. Germline V gene data show CDR1 as SGHDT and CDR2 as YYEEEE. This CDR3 region has 16 residues. The CDR3 DNA follows: TGTGCCAGCAGCGGGGGGGGGACAGGGGATAATCAGCCCCAGCATTTT. Its translation: CASSGGGTGDNQPQHF.

The chain joins TRBV5-4 to TRBJ1-3; 9 bases align to TRBD1. There are 14 residues in the CDR3. Trimming removed 4 bases from V and 5 bases from J; junction bases left unmatched: 4. Germline V gives CDR1 SGHNT, CDR2 YYREEE (reference sequence). The CDR3 region is CASSPGQGRNTIYF. CDR3 in DNA: TGTGCCAGCAGCCCGGGACAGGGCCGAAACACCATATATTTT.

CDR3 in DNA: TGTGCCAGCAGCTTTGCCGGGACATCGAACACTGAAGCTTTCTTT. Protein sequence: CASSFAGTSNTEAFF. J is TRBJ1-1 and V is TRBV7-2; the D gene is possibly TRBD1 (6 bases). The CDR3 has 15 residues. Germline CDR1 SGHTA, CDR2 FQGNSA. The V end lost 3 bases, the J end lost 1 base, and 12 bases lay between the germline ends.